The clone carrying this TCR beta chain was detected ten times or more. Its specificity is not known. The data originate from a study of T cells after yellow fever vaccination. Study-wide results and caveats: Researchers cautioned that FACS-sorted repertoires could harbor abundant clonotypes contaminating from the bulk population.

TCRdb re-analysed the 5' RACE reads in MiXCR, keeping a single row per CDR3 protein. Here the sample spans a few hundred thousand distinct CDR3 sequences, around 5.3% being singletons. This specimen was CD4+ T cells sorted from PBMCs, taken on the day of the yellow fever booster vaccination. This sequence was found in a man younger than 35 who received the YFV17D yellow fever vaccine.

In DNA, the CDR3 is TGTGCCATCAGTGAGTCTGGGACCCTGAAATTCTCCTACGAGCAGTACGTC. Translating it yields CAISESGTLKFSYEQYV. V usage is TRBV10-3 and J usage is TRBJ2-7, with D perhaps assigned TRBD1 or TRBD2 (5 bases each). The germline V gene encodes CDR1 ENHRY and CDR2 SYGVKD. Trimming cost V 0 bases and J 0 bases, with 15 bases left between them. CDR3 length equals 17 residues.